This entry describes one TCR beta chain. MiXCR, run by TCRdb on the RT-PCR reads, gives a single entry per CDR3 protein. The repertoire has 550,000 to 800,000 distinct CDR3 sequences, roughly 13% of them found once; the top ten carry less than 7%. These data are taken from a study of response to subunit inactivated influenza vaccine. The sequence came from a man between 50 and 59 years old who received an inactivated influenza vaccine. The specimen comprised PBMCs from blood, sampled roughly 15 days before vaccination.

CDR3 region: CSASSQGASNQPQHF. The CDR3 DNA reads TGCAGTGCTAGCAGTCAGGGGGCTAGCAATCAGCCCCAGCATTTT. This chain links TRBV20-1 with TRBJ1-5; TRBD1 matches 8 bases. CDR1 and CDR2 (germline): DFQATT, SNEGSKA (reference sequence). J gave up 0 bases and V 3 bases, and 4 bases lay outside the gene matches. The CDR3 has 15 amino acids.